What follows are 8 T cell receptor beta chains derived from one specimen sequenced in a study of T cell repertoires in cytomegalovirus infection. In TCRdb, the reads were re-called with MiXCR into one record per CDR3 protein. The data show approximately 590,000 distinct CDR3 sequences, 35% to 50% seen once. Which antigens these TCRs recognize remains unknown. Sequenced material: cultured PBMCs, taken from culture after CMV antigen stimulation. These receptors all stem from a human donor in good health (CMV status not recorded). Some clones in this sample may be carry-over from other donors' samples.

The chain combines TRBV7-8 with TRBJ1-5; TRBD1 agrees at 7 bases. The CDR3 covers 19 residues. The V and J ends lost 4 bases and 2 bases, in that order; junction bases with no gene match: 17. Germline lookup yields CDR1 SGHVS and CDR2 FQNEAQ. The CDR3 bases are TGTGCCAGCAGCTCCCGACGGACAGGTCCGACCCGGGGCAATCAGCCCCAGCATTTT. Its translation: CASSSRRTGPTRGNQPQHF.

The rearrangement links TRBV12-3 or TRBV12-4 to TRBJ1-2; 7 bases are shared with TRBD1. Unmatched junction bases numbered 8, after V lost 6 bases and J lost 7 bases. The CDR3 loop spans 13 amino acids. Here the CDR3 reads CASSPDRAGGYTF. In DNA form, the CDR3 reads TGTGCCAGCAGCCCCGACAGGGCGGGTGGCTACACCTTC.

This clonotype was picked up a small number of times. Here the CDR3 omits its conserved ending phenylalanine or tryptophan, so a read error is the likely source. The chain is built from TRBV10-2 and TRBJ1-1; 7 bases match TRBD1. The CDR3 is made up of 16 amino acids. Trimming cost V 1 base and J 0 bases; bases outside gene matches: 5. Germline V gene sequence: CDR1 WSHSY, CDR2 SAAADI. CDR3 DNA sequence: TGCGCCAGCAGTGAGTTCGTGGGACAGTTGAACACTGAAGCTTTCATT. This gives the protein CASSEFVGQLNTEAFI.

This clonotype was seen ten or more times. The chain has TRBV12-3 or TRBV12-4 and TRBJ1-5; possibly TRBD1 for D (5 bases). The CDR3 is 14 amino acids. Deletions cut 5 bases from V and 0 bases from J, with 8 bases between. The CDR3 sequence is CASSPTGSNQPQHF. CDR3 bases: TGTGCCAGCAGTCCAACAGGTAGCAATCAGCCCCAGCATTTT.

The chain is built from TRBV14 and TRBJ1-4; possibly TRBD1 for D (5 bases). With 5 bases removed from V and 7 bases from J, the gap between germline ends came to 17 bases. The CDR3 spans 15 residues. From germline, CDR1 is SGHDN and CDR2 FVKESK. The CDR3 DNA reads as TGTGCCAGCAGCAATTCGGGGCGATCGGGTGAAAAACTGTTTTTT. Translation: CASSNSGRSGEKLFF.

J is TRBJ2-3 and V is TRBV7-2, with D unclear. Germline-derived CDR1 and CDR2 are SGHTA and FQGNSA. CDR3 length equals 14 residues. The V gene lost 5 bases and the J gene lost 1 base, with 10 bases spanning the gap. CDR3 sequence: CASSPELRTDTQYF. The CDR3 DNA is TGTGCCAGCAGCCCGGAGCTCCGCACAGATACGCAGTATTTT.

This clonotype was counted between two and nine times. CDR3 amino acids: CASSQDPSGTNTGELFF. CDR3 in DNA: TGCGCCAGCAGCCAAGATCCTAGCGGGACGAACACCGGGGAGCTGTTTTTT. V usage is TRBV4-1 and J usage is TRBJ2-2; 9 bases agree with TRBD2. Germline values: CDR1 MGHRA, CDR2 YSYEKL. This CDR3 is built from 17 residues. V lost 0 bases and J lost 0; bases outside the gene matches: 2.

This clonotype was seen at least ten times. This CDR3 reads CASSLGWDRIEAFF. As DNA, the CDR3 is TGTGCCAGCAGCTTGGGTTGGGACAGAATTGAAGCTTTCTTT. The J gene is TRBJ1-1, the V gene TRBV7-8; TRBD1 matches at 7 bases. Germline values: CDR1 SGHVS, CDR2 FQNEAQ. Trimming at V came to 3 bases and at J to 7 bases, leaving 8 bases not matched to a gene. The CDR3 contains 14 residues. Together with reference TRBV7-8 and TRBJ1-1, the CDR3 gives the full variable domain: GAGVSQSPRYKVAKRGQDVALRCDPISGHVSLFWYQQALGQGPEFLTYFQNEAQLDKSGLPSDRFFAERPEGSVSTLKIQRTQQEDSAVYLCASSLGWDRIEAFFGQGTRLTVV.